This T cell receptor (beta chain) was sequenced for a study of T-cell memory formation after mild COVID-19. General study points: Researchers could not confirm that second-wave clones peaking on day 37 targeted SARS-CoV-2.

TCRdb processed the 5' RACE reads anew with MiXCR; each CDR3 protein has one entry. The table has hundreds of thousands of distinct CDR3 sequences, 20% seen once; the top ten hold 7.5% to 9.5%. This CDR3 contains 14 residues. Details on this clonotype: As yet, its antigen is unknown.

This chain uses TRBV21-1 with TRBJ1-1; the table's D call of TRBD1 was not tested on the DNA. TRBV21-1 is a pseudogene. The source is an adult woman who had mild COVID-19 (a few samples of this study predate the infection). Cell type and time point are not known. The sequenced material came from PBMCs or a T cell subset sorted from them (not recorded which). The CDR3 DNA sequence: TGTGCCAGCAGCAAATTGGGGGTAAACACTGAAGCTTTCTTT. Translated, it gives CASSKLGVNTEAFF.